The clone carrying this T cell receptor (beta chain) was found a few times. Its matching antigen is unknown. This record belongs to a study of human T cells and chemical hapten exposure. Study-wide background: Patients additionally received therapeutic doses of diphenylcyclopropenone on the scalp once a week, and this continued throughout the roughly 26-week study. The study patch tested 0.01% DPC on the upper back and read results at 6 days. Study-wide results and caveats: In comparison with controls, expanded TCRs gave rise to a significantly larger number of large CDR3 similarity clusters. With DPC sensitization, TCRs exceeding 1 in 1000 frequency showed no change.

TCRdb reprocessed the RACE reads with MiXCR, giving one entry per CDR3 protein. The data contain approximately 34,000 distinct CDR3 sequences, 5% to 7% of them singletons. Trimming removed 1 base from V and 11 bases from J, with 9 bases in between. Germline CDR1 reads SEHNR; CDR2 reads FQNEAQ (reference sequence). This CDR3 comprises 12 residues. The sample's time point: patch test 1, 2 weeks after DPC sensitization. Stated treatment: therapeutic diphenylcyclopropenone sensitization with weekly scalp DPC. Before extraction, the whole blood was not fractionated, and total RNA was taken from it. The sample was whole blood, taken in connection with sensitization to the hapten diphenylcyclopropenone (DPC). The sequence derives from a woman in her thirties with alopecia areata. Some clones in this sample may be carry-over from other donors' samples. This rearrangement joins TRBV7-9 to TRBJ2-4, with D perhaps TRBD1 or TRBD2 (6 bases each). CDR3 protein: CASSLDGGVQYF. For the CDR3, the DNA is TGTGCCAGCAGCTTAGACGGGGGCGTTCAGTACTTC.